This TCR beta chain was identified in a study of CD8+ T cells in alopecia areata. Overall study context: Affected scalp percentage set treated patients' severity scores.

Regarding this clone: Its antigen remains unidentified.

As for treatment: oral pan-JAK inhibitor, 5-10 mg twice daily. Extracted from the samples, RNA was reverse transcribed into cDNA to serve as the sequencing template. Libraries were prepared by immunoSEQ multiplex PCR; TCRdb keeps only in-frame clonotypes and omits some of them. This sample carries about 180,000 clones, 40% to 65% of them seen once, and the ten largest clones take approximately 10%. Study-level findings and limits: Alopecia totalis/universalis scalp especially showed more expanded CD8+ clones than normal scalp.

Germline trimming cut 0 bases from V and 0 bases from J; bases unmatched to any gene: 7. The CDR3 length is 19 residues. Germline V gene sequence: CDR1 LNHNV, CDR2 YYDKDF (reference sequence). The clonotype was recovered from a human donor with alopecia areata. This chain links TRBV15 with TRBJ2-6, with 8 bases matching TRBD1. This specimen consisted of CD8+ T cells sorted from blood, obtained at week 24, from a patient treated with tofacitinib. This chain's CDR3 is CATSRDGQGARSGANVLTF. CDR3 in DNA: TGTGCCACCAGCAGAGATGGTCAGGGGGCTCGCTCTGGGGCCAACGTCCTGACTTTC.